This TCR beta chain was sequenced in a study of blood T cell repertoires in COVID-19 (dated by TCRdb to about 2020). In terms of the full investigation: Collaborator samples came from the United States, Italy and Spain and covered acute and convalescent phases of COVID-19. A de-identified subject ID, COVID-19 status, age in years and sex were almost always included in the sample metadata. The material from the prospective study consisted of cDNA or gDNA derived from T cells, B-cell-depleted T cells, or PBMCs. Deeply sampled blood TCRbeta repertoires from subjects exposed to, actively infected with, or recovered from COVID-19 were included in the dataset. The repertoires were made available in a free public database intended to serve as a resource for research on the immune response to SARS-CoV-2. The samples were drawn from two sources: the first 160 participants of the ongoing ImmuneRACE study, and some 1,300 subjects contributed by 6 global collaborators. Where available, HLA class I and class II types were obtained from metadata supplied by the sample provider rather than from assay-based typing.

This clone occurred once. The specificity of this receptor is unknown. It has no much larger one-base neighbor in the sample; base qualities were not kept. TCRbeta CDR3 regions were amplified from genomic DNA by means of the immunoSEQ Assay, a bias-controlled multiplex PCR. In the authors' own workflow: The number of nucleated cells in each sample was estimated from the amplification of reference gene primers within the assay. Sequence reads were collapsed and filtered to measure the absolute abundance of every unique TCRbeta CDR3 rearrangement. For each sample, productive Simpson clonality was calculated as the square root of Simpson's diversity index over productive rearrangements. Held by TCRdb, this immuneACCESS table contains in-frame sequences only and omits some clones. Under half of the omission traces to an unresolved V gene where checked; the cause of the rest is unknown. V and J calls and clone size are copied from that table; D and trimming were computed from the DNA. The sample table contains 200,000 or so clones; only one count was recorded for roughly 90% of them. 5% to 8% of the sample belongs to the ten largest clones.

Points the paper makes about the study in general: The quantity of clinical and demographic metadata differed by source and by participant and was supplied without curation.

A second Seattle source provided samples from volunteer blood donors who had recovered from COVID-19. Each collaborating institution followed its own protocols to collect whole blood in K2EDTA tubes. Collaborator samples were shipped for TCRbeta analysis as frozen whole blood, isolated PBMCs, or DNA extracted from either sample type. The CDR3, from cysteine to phenylalanine, totals 13 residues. The retained sequence is limited to the CDR3, 39 bases, with the frame set at the first base. V is clipped by 4 bases and J by 5 bases, and the sequence between their germline boundaries is 12 bases long. The germline V gene gives CDR1 as SGHRS and CDR2 as YFSETQ.

This chain is built from TRBV5-1 and TRBJ1-2; perhaps TRBD1 is the D gene, with 6 bases matching. The sequence derives from a woman in her thirties or forties who had recovered from COVID-19. What was sequenced was peripheral blood. The CDR3 here reads CASSTGGTYGYTF. In nucleotides, the sequence is TGCGCCAGCAGCACGGGGGGGACATATGGCTACACCTTC.